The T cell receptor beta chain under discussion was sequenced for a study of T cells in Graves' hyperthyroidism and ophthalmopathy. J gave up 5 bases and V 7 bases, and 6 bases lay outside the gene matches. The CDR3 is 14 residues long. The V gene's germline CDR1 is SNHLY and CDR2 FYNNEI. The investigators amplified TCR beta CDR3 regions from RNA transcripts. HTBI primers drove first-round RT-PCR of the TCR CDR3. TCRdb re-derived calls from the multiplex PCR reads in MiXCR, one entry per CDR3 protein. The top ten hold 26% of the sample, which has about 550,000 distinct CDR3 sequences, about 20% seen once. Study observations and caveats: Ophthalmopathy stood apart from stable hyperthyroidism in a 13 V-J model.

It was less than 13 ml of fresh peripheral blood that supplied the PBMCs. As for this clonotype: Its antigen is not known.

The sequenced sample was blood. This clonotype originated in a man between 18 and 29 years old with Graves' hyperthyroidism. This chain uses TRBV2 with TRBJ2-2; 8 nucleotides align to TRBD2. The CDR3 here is CASIGRGGTGELFF. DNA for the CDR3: TGTGCCAGCATCGGGAGGGGTGGGACCGGGGAGCTGTTTTTT.